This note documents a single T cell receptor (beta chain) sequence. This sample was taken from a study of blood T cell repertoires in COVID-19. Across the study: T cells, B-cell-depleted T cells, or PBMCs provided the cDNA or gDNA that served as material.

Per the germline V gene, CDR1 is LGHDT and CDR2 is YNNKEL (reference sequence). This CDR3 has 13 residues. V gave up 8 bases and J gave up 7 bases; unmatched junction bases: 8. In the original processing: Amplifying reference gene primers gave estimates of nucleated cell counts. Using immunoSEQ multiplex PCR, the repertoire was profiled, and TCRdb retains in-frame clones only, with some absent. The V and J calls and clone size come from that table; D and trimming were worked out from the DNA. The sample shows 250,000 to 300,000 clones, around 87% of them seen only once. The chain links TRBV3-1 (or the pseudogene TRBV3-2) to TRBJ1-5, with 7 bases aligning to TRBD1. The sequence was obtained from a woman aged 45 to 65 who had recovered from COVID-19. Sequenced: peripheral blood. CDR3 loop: CASLVGGEQPQHF. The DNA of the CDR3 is TGTGCCAGCCTTGTAGGGGGCGAACAGCCCCAGCATTTT.